This T cell receptor beta chain was captured by sequencing in a study of OX40 agonist ivuxolimab in advanced cancers. Study information: Eligibility rules accepted prior anti-PD-1, anti-PD-L1 or anti-CTLA-4 therapy, and under 45% had some.

The CDR3 loop spans 15 amino acids. CDR1 SGHRS and CDR2 YFSETQ come from the germline V gene. The germline V and J ends were trimmed by 0 bases and 0 bases, with 9 bases remaining between them. Study outcomes and limitations: The study observed clonal expansion of CD4+ and CD8+ blood T cells by week 6 at 0.1 to 3.0 mg/kg.

Worth noting for this clone: The antigen is undetermined.

No patient had autoimmune disease or received systemic immunosuppression. TCRdb's copy holds only in-frame clones and misses some; the assay was immunoSEQ multiplex PCR. The data contain about 63,000 clones, 81% of them seen just once; the ten biggest clones take up about 1%. The starting material was CD4+ or CD8+ T cells sorted from blood, obtained in a trial of the OX40 agonist ivuxolimab. The origin of this receptor is an adult with an advanced solid tumor such as melanoma, head and neck, liver or kidney cancer. The gene calls are TRBV5-1 and TRBJ2-5, with no clear D. CDR3 sequence reads: CASSLGHPYQETQYF. The CDR3 DNA sequence: TGCGCCAGCAGCTTGGGACACCCGTACCAAGAGACCCAGTACTTC.